This T cell receptor beta chain comes out of a study of blood T cell repertoires in COVID-19. Looking at the study overall: From the United States, Italy and Spain came samples of acute and convalescent COVID-19. T cells, B-cell-depleted T cells, or PBMCs supplied cDNA or gDNA.

Per the original methods: Reference gene primer amplification yielded estimated nucleated cell counts. Data came from immunoSEQ multiplex PCR; TCRdb stores just in-frame clones and leaves some out. V and J calls and clone size follow that table, whereas D and trimming were derived from the DNA. The data contain 120,000 to 150,000 clones, 88% of them singletons. The germline gives CDR1 PRHDT, CDR2 FYEKMQ (reference sequence). The length of the CDR3 is 15 residues. Trimming took 5 bases from V and 2 from J, leaving 15 bases between them. Sample: peripheral blood. This rearrangement joins TRBV13 to TRBJ1-1; the D is unclear. The sequence derives from a human donor with COVID-19, enrolled during active disease. The donor label of this sample is uncertain. The CDR3 region is CASSTIAAGNTEAFF. Here the CDR3 DNA reads TGTGCCAGCAGCACCATTGCGGCGGGAAACACTGAAGCTTTCTTT.